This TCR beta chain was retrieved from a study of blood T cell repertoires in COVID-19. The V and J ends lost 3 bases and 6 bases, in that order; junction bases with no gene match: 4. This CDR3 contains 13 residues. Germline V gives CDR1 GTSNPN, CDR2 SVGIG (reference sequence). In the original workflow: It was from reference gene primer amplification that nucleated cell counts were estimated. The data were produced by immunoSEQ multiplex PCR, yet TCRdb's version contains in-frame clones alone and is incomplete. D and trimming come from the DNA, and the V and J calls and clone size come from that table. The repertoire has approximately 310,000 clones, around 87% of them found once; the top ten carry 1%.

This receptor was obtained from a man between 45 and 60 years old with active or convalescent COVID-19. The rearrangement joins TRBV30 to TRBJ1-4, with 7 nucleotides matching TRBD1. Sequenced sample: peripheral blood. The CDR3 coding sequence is TGTGCCTGGAGACGAGGGGGCGATGAAAAACTGTTTTTT. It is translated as CAWRRGGDEKLFF.